These T cell receptor beta chains were read from a single sample in a study of blood T cell repertoires in COVID-19. The method was immunoSEQ multiplex PCR; TCRdb's version includes in-frame clones alone and lacks a portion of them. The sample has 190,000 or so clones; 85% to 90% are singletons. The sequencing sample was made of peripheral blood. The receptors originated from a woman younger than 35 who had recovered from COVID-19. The CDR3 runs from the conserved cysteine through the conserved F or W. D genes are given only for firm matches. Rows give clone size only sometimes, using once, few, many, or a class for an expanded clone.

TRBV10-2	NA	few	TRBJ1-5	TGCGCCAGCAGTGAGGAGGGTGCCCAGCCCCAGCATTTT	CASSEEGAQPQHF
TRBV7-2	NA	NA	TRBJ1-5	TGTGCCAGCAGCTCTGGCGGGTTCAATCAGCCCCAGCATTTT	CASSSGGFNQPQHF
TRBV7-3	TRBD1	NA	TRBJ1-2	TGTGCCAGCAGCTTAATCGGGACAGGGGGTGGCTACACCTTC	CASSLIGTGGGYTF
TRBV6-2/TRBV6-3	TRBD1	NA	TRBJ1-5	TGTGCCAGCAGTCCCAACGACAGGGGGAGCAATCAGCCCCAGCATTTT	CASSPNDRGSNQPQHF
TRBV19	TRBD2	few	TRBJ2-1	TGTGCCAGTAGTATAATCGGGGGGGCAAGGTACAATGAGCAGTTCTTC	CASSIIGGARYNEQFF
TRBV11-2	TRBD1	NA	TRBJ1-2	TGTGCCAGCAGCTTAGCACAGGGGCCGGTTGGCTACACCTTC	CASSLAQGPVGYTF
TRBV2	NA	once	TRBJ1-2	TGTGCCAGCAGTGAAGGAGCTAACTATGGCTACACCTTC	CASSEGANYGYTF
TRBV5-1	TRBD1	NA	TRBJ1-1	TGCGCCAGCAGCCAGGGGGTTGGGGCCCCTGAAGCTTTCTTT	CASSQGVGAPEAFF
TRBV6-6	TRBD1	NA	TRBJ1-2	TGTGCCAGCAGTTCGCCGGGACAGGGCCTCTATGGCTACACCTTC	CASSSPGQGLYGYTF
TRBV6-6	NA	NA	TRBJ1-4	TGTGCCAGCAGTCGGGACGGGACACACTCAAATAATGAAAAACTGTTTTTT	CASSRDGTHSNNEKLFF
TRBV7-3	NA	once	TRBJ2-3	TGTGCCAGCAGCTTGAATGGCGGGATCGCAGATACGCAGTATTTT	CASSLNGGIADTQYF
TRBV7-2	NA	NA	TRBJ2-4	TGTGCCAGCAGCCCTCAGGCGGGTTCCGCCAAAAACATTCAGTACTTC	CASSPQAGSAKNIQYF
TRBV12-5	NA	NA	TRBJ1-3	TGTGCTAGTGGTTTCGGGCAGGGCTCCTTCTCTGGAAACACCATATATTTT	CASGFGQGSFSGNTIYF
TRBV24-1	TRBD1	NA	TRBJ1-1	TGTGCCACCAGCGGGACAGGGGGCACTGAAGCTTTCTTT	CATSGTGGTEAFF
TRBV5-1	NA	NA	TRBJ1-4	TGCGCCAGCAGCCCCAGGGGCAGCGCCGCAACTAATGAAAAACTGTTTTTT	CASSPRGSAATNEKLFF
TRBV18	TRBD1	NA	TRBJ2-5	TGTGCCAGCAAGGGGACAGTCCAAGAGACCCAGTACTTC	CASKGTVQETQYF
TRBV9	NA	NA	TRBJ2-5	TGTGCCAGCAGCGTGGACCGGGGAGGAGAGACCCAGTACTTC	CASSVDRGGETQYF
TRBV9	TRBD2	NA	TRBJ2-1	TGTGCCAGCAGCGTAGTTTCTAGCGGTTACAATGAGCAGTTCTTC	CASSVVSSGYNEQFF
TRBV3-1/TRBV3-2	NA	NA	TRBJ2-1	TGTGCCAGCAGCCAAGATCCTCCCGGGTACAATGAGCAGTTCTTC	CASSQDPPGYNEQFF